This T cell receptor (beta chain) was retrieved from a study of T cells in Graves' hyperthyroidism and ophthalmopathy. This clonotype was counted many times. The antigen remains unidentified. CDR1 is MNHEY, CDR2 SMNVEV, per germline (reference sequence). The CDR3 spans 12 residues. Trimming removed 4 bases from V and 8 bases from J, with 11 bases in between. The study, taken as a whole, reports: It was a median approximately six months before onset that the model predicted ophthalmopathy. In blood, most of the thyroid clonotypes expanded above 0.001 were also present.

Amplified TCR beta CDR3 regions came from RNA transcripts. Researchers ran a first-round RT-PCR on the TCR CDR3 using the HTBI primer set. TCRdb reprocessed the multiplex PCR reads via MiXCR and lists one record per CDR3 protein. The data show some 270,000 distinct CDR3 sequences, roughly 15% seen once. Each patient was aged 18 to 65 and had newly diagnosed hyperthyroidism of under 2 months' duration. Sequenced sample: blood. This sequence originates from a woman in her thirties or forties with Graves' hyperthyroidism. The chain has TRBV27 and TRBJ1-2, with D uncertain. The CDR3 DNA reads TGTGCCAGCAGTTCGCCCCCCGAGGGCTACACCTTC. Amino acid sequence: CASSSPPEGYTF.